The 22 T cell receptor beta chains presented below share a single source sample, sequenced in a study of CD8 T cells in Susac syndrome. RNA amounts of about 0.5 to 1 ug underwent reverse transcription with random hexamers. TCRdb itself ran the immunoSEQ multiplex PCR reads through MiXCR, one entry per CDR3 protein. Altogether around 200,000 distinct CDR3 sequences are present, just under 95% being singletons, with the ten largest covering about 0.08%. The sequencing input was CD4+ T cells from PBMCs. The receptors were gathered from a human donor with multiple sclerosis.

This clonotype appeared a single time. This chain uses TRBV20-1 with TRBJ1-5; D unresolved. This CDR3 spans 13 amino acids. Germline V gene data show CDR1 as DFQATT and CDR2 as SNEGSKA (reference sequence). V shed 6 bases and J shed 7 bases, with 16 bases lying between them. The CDR3 DNA is TGCAGTGCCTATCGCGGAGGGCCGCAGCCCCAGCATTTT. Its protein is CSAYRGGPQPQHF.

V is TRBV12-3 or TRBV12-4 and J is TRBJ2-6, with 9 bases aligning to TRBD2. J lost 3 bases, V lost 4 bases, and 7 bases had no gene match. This CDR3 spans 17 amino acids. DNA of the CDR3: TGTGCCAGCAGTTCCCCCATAGCGGGGGTTGGGGCCAACGTCCTGACTTTC. Protein: CASSSPIAGVGANVLTF.

The chain has TRBV18 and TRBJ2-6, with D uncertain. This CDR3 comprises 16 residues. The ends were cut back, 6 bases at V and 0 bases at J, with 12 bases in the middle. CDR1 is KGHSH, CDR2 LQKENI, per germline. CDR3 loop: CASSPITASGANVLTF. As DNA, the CDR3 is TGTGCCAGCTCCCCGATCACAGCCTCTGGGGCCAACGTCCTGACTTTC.

This chain joins TRBV12-3 or TRBV12-4 and TRBJ1-3; perhaps TRBD1 as D (5 bases). This CDR3 has 14 amino acids. Trimming cost V 10 bases and J 0 bases, with 13 bases left between them. CDR3 DNA sequence: TGTGCCAACGGGGGACGGAGCTCTGGAAACACCATATATTTT. This gives the protein CANGGRSSGNTIYF.

The V and J genes are TRBV29-1 and TRBJ2-2, with 7 bases that match TRBD1. Germline V gives CDR1 SQVTM, CDR2 ANQGSEA. V trimming: 4 bases; J trimming: 4 bases; junction bases outside the gene matches: 6. CDR3 length: 14 amino acids. The CDR3 coding sequence is TGCAGCGTTGTAGCCAGGGGGTTCACCGGGGAGCTGTTTTTT. It encodes CSVVARGFTGELFF.

This clonotype occurred a few times. J is TRBJ2-7 and V is TRBV4-2; D remains unclear. Trimming pared 1 base from V and 1 base from J, leaving 5 bases between. CDR3 length: 13 amino acids. CDR1 LGHNA and CDR2 YNFKEQ come from the germline V gene. CDR3 DNA: TGTGCCAGCAGCCAAGCCAGATCCTACGAGCAGTACTTC. Protein sequence: CASSQARSYEQYF.

The rearrangement links TRBV30 to TRBJ1-5; 8 bases are shared with TRBD1. This CDR3 is built from 14 residues. V shed 2 bases and J 8 bases; nucleotides not matched to a gene: 8. Germline assignment: CDR1 GTSNPN and CDR2 SVGIG (reference sequence). As DNA, the CDR3 is TGTGCCTGGAGTTATACAGGGGGAATAGAGCCCCAGCATTTT. This codes for CAWSYTGGIEPQHF.

This sequence joins TRBV14 and TRBJ1-5; no clear D. This CDR3 comprises 12 residues. CDR1 SGHDN and CDR2 FVKESK come from the germline V gene. V lost 8 bases to trimming and J lost 5 bases, with 10 bases between them. The CDR3: CASPASDQPQHF. The CDR3 nucleotides are TGTGCCAGCCCTGCCAGTGATCAGCCCCAGCATTTT.

On this clonotype: Its ends do not fully match the called genes, so a read error is possible. The chain combines TRBV15 with TRBJ1-2; D call uncertain. Germline V gives CDR1 LNHNV, CDR2 YYDKDF (reference sequence). The CDR3 consists of 13 residues. CDR3 bases: TGTGCCATCAGCCCCCAACCTGGCTATGGCTACACCTTC. Translation gives CAISPQPGYGYTF.

The chain recombines TRBV7-9 with TRBJ1-2; TRBD1 is a possible D gene (6 bases). This CDR3 has 13 amino acids. The germline CDR1 and CDR2 sequences are SEHNR and FQNEAQ (reference sequence). Trimming took off 6 bases at V and 3 bases at J, with 11 bases between the two ends. The CDR3 nucleotides are TGTGCCAGCAGAGAAGGGGGAGACTATGGCTACACCTTC. Its translation: CASREGGDYGYTF.

The gene calls are TRBV6-1 and TRBJ2-5, with D perhaps TRBD2 (5 bases). Looked up from germline, CDR1 is MNHNS and CDR2 is SASEGT. This CDR3 spans 15 amino acids. With 6 bases removed from V and 4 bases from J, the gap between germline ends came to 18 bases. Written as DNA, the CDR3 is TGTGCCAGCAGAACAACGACGCCGGCGGGAGAGACCCAGTACTTC. This sequence encodes CASRTTTPAGETQYF.

This chain joins TRBV11-2 and TRBJ1-2; possibly TRBD1 for D (6 bases). There are 14 residues in the CDR3. Trimming took off 7 bases at V and 4 bases at J, with 16 bases between the two ends. CDR1 and CDR2 from the germline V gene are SGHAT and FQNNGV. The CDR3 here is CASTSGGRTYGYTF. CDR3 DNA sequence: TGTGCCAGCACCTCTGGGGGCAGGACCTATGGCTACACCTTC.

The chain combines TRBV12-3 or TRBV12-4 with TRBJ1-1; 9 nucleotides line up with TRBD1. The V segment lost 5 bases and the J segment 5 bases; nucleotides outside the gene matches: 3. The CDR3 is made up of 13 amino acids. CDR3 loop: CASSRTGETEAFF. In DNA, the CDR3 is TGTGCCAGCAGTAGGACAGGGGAAACTGAAGCTTTCTTT.

The CDR3 sequence: CASSDGPGHDSYEQYV. For the CDR3, the DNA is TGTGCCAGCAGTGATGGTCCGGGACACGACTCCTACGAGCAGTACGTC. The rearrangement links TRBV2 to TRBJ2-7, with a possible D match to TRBD1 (6 bases). The germline gives CDR1 SNHLY, CDR2 FYNNEI. Trimming cost V 3 bases and J 0 bases, with 15 bases left between them. The CDR3 runs 16 residues.

This clonotype is a singleton in its sample. The chain is built from TRBV20-1 and TRBJ1-2, with TRBD1 identical over 8 bases. J gave up 2 bases and V 3 bases, and 2 bases lay outside the gene matches. This CDR3 region has 13 residues. The germline gives CDR1 DFQATT, CDR2 SNEGSKA (reference sequence). For the CDR3, the DNA is TGCAGTGCTAGGAACAGGGGGAACTATGGCTACACCTTC. It encodes CSARNRGNYGYTF.

The genes are TRBV9 and TRBJ2-2, with unresolved D. The CDR3 length is 12 residues. Germline-derived CDR1 and CDR2 are SGDLS and YYNGEE. Trimming left V 0 bases short and J 5 bases short, with 2 bases between. This CDR3 is CASSVVTGELFF. DNA for the CDR3: TGTGCCAGCAGCGTAGTAACCGGGGAGCTGTTTTTT.

The chain has TRBV24-1 and TRBJ2-1; D is unclear. Trimming took off 1 base at V and 1 base at J, with 13 bases between the two ends. The CDR3 has 17 residues. Per the germline V gene, CDR1 is KGHDR and CDR2 is SFDVKD. CDR3 in DNA: TGTGCCACCAGTGATTTTGGCTGGAGCCGGTCCTACAATGAGCAGTTCTTC. Its translation: CATSDFGWSRSYNEQFF.

The J gene is TRBJ1-3, the V gene TRBV12-3 or TRBV12-4, with D hard to call. There are 12 residues in the CDR3. The V end was cut by 7 bases, the J end by 0 bases, with 4 bases between. CDR3 in amino acids: CASKPSGNTIYF. The CDR3 nucleotides are TGTGCCAGCAAACCCTCTGGAAACACCATATATTTT.

The CDR3 DNA reads TGTGCCATCAGCGAAGGCCCTATCGAGCAGTACTTC. Its translation is CAISEGPIEQYF. The chain joins TRBV10-3 to TRBJ2-7; D remains unclear. The CDR3 runs to 12 residues. V dropped 6 bases and J dropped 6 bases, with 12 bases sitting between them. CDR1 is ENHRY and CDR2 is SYGVKD in the germline V gene.

This chain links TRBV15 with TRBJ2-5; the match to TRBD1 covers 7 bases. J gave up 4 bases and V 4 bases, and 12 bases lay outside the gene matches. This CDR3 spans 16 amino acids. Germline V lookup: CDR1 LNHNV, CDR2 YYDKDF (reference sequence). CDR3 in amino acids: CATSKDRFSGGETQYF. The CDR3 bases are TGTGCCACCAGCAAGGACAGGTTTTCAGGCGGAGAGACCCAGTACTTC.

The chain carries TRBV29-1 and TRBJ2-1; possible D gene TRBD2, 6 bases. The V end lost 5 bases, the J end lost 5 bases, and 10 bases lay between the germline ends. The germline gives CDR1 SQVTM, CDR2 ANQGSEA. The CDR3 runs to 12 residues. CDR3: CSVSGDNNEQFF. CDR3 sequence (DNA): TGCAGCGTTTCGGGGGATAACAATGAGCAGTTCTTC.

This clonotype showed up just once. The chain links TRBV30 to TRBJ1-6, with D unclear. This CDR3 comprises 15 residues. The V end lost 1 base, the J end lost 7 bases, and 14 bases lay between the germline ends. The V gene's germline CDR1 is GTSNPN and CDR2 SVGIG (reference sequence). The chain's CDR3 is CAWSGADRANSPLHF. DNA for the CDR3: TGTGCCTGGAGTGGGGCAGACCGAGCGAATTCACCCCTCCACTTT.